This T cell receptor beta chain was profiled in a study of blood T cell repertoires in COVID-19. Overall study: Sites across the United States, Italy and Spain contributed samples from acute and convalescent COVID-19.

The germline gives CDR1 SGHKS, CDR2 YYEKEE (reference sequence). The V end was cut by 0 bases, the J end by 6 bases, with 19 bases between. This CDR3 is 17 amino acids long. The method was immunoSEQ multiplex PCR; TCRdb's version includes in-frame clones alone and lacks a portion of them. Of some 180,000 clones listed, roughly 84% were seen once; the top ten hold about 7%. The clonotype was recovered from a woman aged 40 to 50 with COVID-19, enrolled during active disease. Material for sequencing was peripheral blood. This chain uses TRBV5-5 with TRBJ1-5, with a tentative D call TRBD1 (6 bases). The CDR3, as DNA: TGTGCCAGCAGCTTGGTATTCCAGGGGATGGCACGTCAGCCCCAGCATTTT. It encodes CASSLVFQGMARQPQHF.